This T cell receptor (beta chain) was sequenced in a study of blood T cell repertoires in COVID-19. Across the study: Material from acute and convalescent COVID-19 was sourced from the United States, Italy and Spain. Sources were T cells, B-cell-depleted T cells, or PBMCs; the material itself was cDNA or gDNA.

Sequenced by immunoSEQ multiplex PCR; TCRdb stores in-frame clones only, minus some. Of 250,000 or so clones listed, 85% to 95% are singletons. Participants spanned ages about 18 to 100 years and resided in roughly 26 US areas. Within 2 weeks of study entry, exposed participants had contacted a PCR-confirmed or clinician-diagnosed COVID-19 case. Trimming took 2 bases from V and 6 from J, leaving 14 bases between them. This CDR3 is 15 amino acids long. Germline CDR1 SGHTA, CDR2 FQGNSA. What was sequenced was PBMCs or T cells enriched from blood (not recorded which). The gene calls are TRBV7-2 and TRBJ1-5; possible D gene TRBD1, 5 bases. The sequence was obtained from a man aged 40-55 years who had been exposed to COVID-19. This CDR3 reads CASSLSPGFVQPQHF. The CDR3 DNA follows: TGTGCCAGCAGCTTATCGCCAGGGTTTGTTCAGCCCCAGCATTTT.